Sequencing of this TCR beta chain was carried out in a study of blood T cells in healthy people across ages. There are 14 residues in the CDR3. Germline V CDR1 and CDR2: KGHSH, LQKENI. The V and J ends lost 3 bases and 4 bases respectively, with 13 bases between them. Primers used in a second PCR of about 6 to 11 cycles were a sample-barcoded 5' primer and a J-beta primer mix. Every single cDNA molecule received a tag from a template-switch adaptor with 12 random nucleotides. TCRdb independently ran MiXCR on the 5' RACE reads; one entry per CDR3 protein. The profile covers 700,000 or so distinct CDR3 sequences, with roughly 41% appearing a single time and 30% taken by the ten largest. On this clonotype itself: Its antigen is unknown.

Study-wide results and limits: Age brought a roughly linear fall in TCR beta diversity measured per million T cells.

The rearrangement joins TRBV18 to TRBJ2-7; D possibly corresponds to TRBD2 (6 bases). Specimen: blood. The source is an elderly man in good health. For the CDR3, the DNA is TGTGCCAGCTCACCGACTAGTTCGACGTACGAGCAGTACTTC. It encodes CASSPTSSTYEQYF.